This TCR beta chain was captured in a study of blood T cell repertoires in COVID-19. Whole-study context: The United States, Italy and Spain supplied acute and convalescent COVID-19 samples. In each case, the material was cDNA or gDNA derived from T cells, B-cell-depleted T cells, or PBMCs.

Original methodology: Reference gene primer amplification yielded estimated nucleated cell counts. The table came from immunoSEQ multiplex PCR; TCRdb's copy has only in-frame clones and leaves some out. D and trimming come from the DNA, and the V and J calls and clone size come from that table. This table has about 210,000 clones, more than 70% appearing once. This TCR was sampled from a man aged 18 to 30 with active or convalescent COVID-19. The sample taken for sequencing was peripheral blood.

CDR3 bases: TGCGCCAGCAGCCAAGCGGGAGCCCTGGGAGGACCGCGAGATGAAAAACTGTTTTTT. This translates into CASSQAGALGGPRDEKLFF. This chain uses TRBV4-1 with TRBJ1-4; D not certain. Germline-derived CDR1 and CDR2 are MGHRA and YSYEKL. The CDR3 sequence is 19 residues long. With 1 base removed from V and 6 bases from J, the gap between germline ends came to 24 bases.